The clone carrying this T cell receptor beta chain was counted between two and nine times. This sample stems from a study of cytomegalovirus exposure and HLA in healthy donors. The PCR ran on 60 Vbeta and 13 Jbeta primers. The repertoire was sequenced with immunoSEQ multiplex PCR; TCRdb's copy has only in-frame clones and lacks some. Here the sample spans roughly 120,000 clones, around 9% being singletons. The trim removed 3 bases at V and 6 bases at J, leaving 7 bases unmatched. CDR1 is MGHRA and CDR2 is YSYEKL in the germline V gene. The CDR3 has 14 residues. The source is a man between 40 and 49 years old in good health and CMV-seronegative. Material for sequencing was PBMCs. The chain employs TRBV4-1 and TRBJ2-7, with 8 positions matching TRBD1. CDR3 sequence reads: CASSQWQGAGEQYF. The CDR3 coding sequence is TGCGCCAGCAGCCAGTGGCAGGGGGCGGGCGAGCAGTACTTC.